Shown below are 5 T cell receptor beta chains from a single sample sequenced in a study of long-term antiretroviral therapy in people with HIV. Version v3.0 of the immunoSEQ assay was performed at survey level. The method was immunoSEQ multiplex PCR; TCRdb's version includes in-frame clones alone and lacks a portion of them. The sample contains 25,000 to 30,000 clones, 93% of which appear only once. Sequencing used unsorted PBMCs, obtained 6.2 years after starting antiretroviral therapy. These receptors were obtained from a middle-aged man with HIV.

This chain joins TRBV19 and TRBJ2-2, with TRBD1 matching over 9 bases. Germline lookup yields CDR1 LNHDA and CDR2 SQIVND (reference sequence). V lost 7 bases, J lost 6 bases, and 9 bases stayed unmatched. The CDR3 sequence is 15 residues long. CDR3 DNA: TGTGCCAGTATGGGGACAGGGAGCGTAGCCGGGGAGCTGTTTTTT. It translates to CASMGTGSVAGELFF.

The chain uses TRBV29-1 and TRBJ2-1, with D unclear. The CDR3 sequence is 11 residues long. V dropped 2 bases and J dropped 8 bases, with 7 bases sitting between them. The germline V gene has CDR1 SQVTM and CDR2 ANQGSEA. The CDR3 loop reads CSVEIGHEQFF. Written as DNA, the CDR3 is TGCAGCGTTGAAATAGGTCATGAGCAGTTCTTC.

The J gene is TRBJ2-7, the V gene TRBV6-6, with 11 bases matching TRBD1. Germline trimming cut 5 bases from V and 3 bases from J; bases unmatched to any gene: 6. Germline V CDR1 and CDR2: MNHNY, SVGAGI (reference sequence). This CDR3 spans 15 amino acids. The CDR3 sequence is CASSNRDRGNYEQYF. The CDR3 region has the DNA TGTGCCAGCAGTAACCGGGACAGGGGGAACTACGAGCAGTACTTC.

The CDR3 DNA is TGTGCCATCAGTGGCCGGGACAGGGGGCTCTACGAGCAGTACTTC. Protein product: CAISGRDRGLYEQYF. The chain joins TRBV10-3 to TRBJ2-7, with TRBD1 identical over 12 bases. The CDR3 is 15 amino acids. Germline V gene sequence: CDR1 ENHRY, CDR2 SYGVKD. Losses at the gene ends were 4 bases for V and 3 bases for J; bases not matched to a gene: 4.

CDR3 residues: CASSYTAGGTYEQYF. The DNA of the CDR3 is TGTGCCAGCAGCTACACCGCGGGAGGAACCTACGAGCAGTACTTC. V is TRBV6-1 and J is TRBJ2-7; 8 bases match TRBD2. The CDR3 covers 15 residues. The germline CDR1 and CDR2 sequences are MNHNS and SASEGT. V trimming: 6 bases; J trimming: 2 bases; junction bases outside the gene matches: 9.